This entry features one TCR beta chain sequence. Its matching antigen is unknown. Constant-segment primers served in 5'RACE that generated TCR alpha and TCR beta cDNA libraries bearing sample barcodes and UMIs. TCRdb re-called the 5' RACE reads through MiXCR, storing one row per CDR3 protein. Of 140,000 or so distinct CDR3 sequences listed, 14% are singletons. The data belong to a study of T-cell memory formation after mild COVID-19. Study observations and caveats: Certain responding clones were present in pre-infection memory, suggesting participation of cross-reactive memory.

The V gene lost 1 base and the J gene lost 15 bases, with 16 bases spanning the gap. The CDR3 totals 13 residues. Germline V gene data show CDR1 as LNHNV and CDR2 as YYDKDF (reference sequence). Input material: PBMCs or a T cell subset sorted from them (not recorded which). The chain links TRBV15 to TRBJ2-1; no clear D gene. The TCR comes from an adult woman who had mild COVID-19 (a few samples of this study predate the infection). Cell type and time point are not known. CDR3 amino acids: CATSRVSEDRTFF. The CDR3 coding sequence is TGTGCCACCAGCAGAGTCAGTGAGGATCGTACGTTCTTC.